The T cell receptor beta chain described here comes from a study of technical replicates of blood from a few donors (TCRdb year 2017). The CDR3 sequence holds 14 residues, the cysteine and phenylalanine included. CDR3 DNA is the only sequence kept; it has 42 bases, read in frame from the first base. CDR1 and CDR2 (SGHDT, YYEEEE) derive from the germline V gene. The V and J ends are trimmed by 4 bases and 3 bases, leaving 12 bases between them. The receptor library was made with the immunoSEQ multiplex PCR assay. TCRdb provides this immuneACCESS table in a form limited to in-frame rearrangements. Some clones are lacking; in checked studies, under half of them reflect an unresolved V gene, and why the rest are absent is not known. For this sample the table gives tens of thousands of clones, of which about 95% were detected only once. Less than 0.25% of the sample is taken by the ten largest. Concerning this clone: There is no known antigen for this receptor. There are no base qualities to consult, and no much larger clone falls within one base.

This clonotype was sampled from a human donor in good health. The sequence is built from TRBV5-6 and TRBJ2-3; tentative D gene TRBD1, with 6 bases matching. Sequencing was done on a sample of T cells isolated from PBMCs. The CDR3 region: CASSPPTGTDTQYF. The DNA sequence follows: TGTGCCAGCAGCCCCCCCACAGGGACAGATACGCAGTATTTT.